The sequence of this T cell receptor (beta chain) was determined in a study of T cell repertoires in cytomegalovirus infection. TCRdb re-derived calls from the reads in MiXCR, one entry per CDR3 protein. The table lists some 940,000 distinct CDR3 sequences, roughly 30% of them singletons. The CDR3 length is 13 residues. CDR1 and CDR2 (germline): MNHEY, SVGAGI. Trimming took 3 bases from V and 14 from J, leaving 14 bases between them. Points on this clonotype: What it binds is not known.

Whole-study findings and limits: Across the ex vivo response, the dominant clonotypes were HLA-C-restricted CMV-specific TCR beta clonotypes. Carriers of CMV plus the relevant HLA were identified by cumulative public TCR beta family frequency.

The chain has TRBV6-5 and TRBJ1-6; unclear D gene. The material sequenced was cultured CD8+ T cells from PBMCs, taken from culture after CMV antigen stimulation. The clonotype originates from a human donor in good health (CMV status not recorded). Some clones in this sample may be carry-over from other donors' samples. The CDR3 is CASSYAAAMALHF. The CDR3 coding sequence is TGTGCCAGCAGTTATGCAGCAGCGATGGCCCTCCACTTT.